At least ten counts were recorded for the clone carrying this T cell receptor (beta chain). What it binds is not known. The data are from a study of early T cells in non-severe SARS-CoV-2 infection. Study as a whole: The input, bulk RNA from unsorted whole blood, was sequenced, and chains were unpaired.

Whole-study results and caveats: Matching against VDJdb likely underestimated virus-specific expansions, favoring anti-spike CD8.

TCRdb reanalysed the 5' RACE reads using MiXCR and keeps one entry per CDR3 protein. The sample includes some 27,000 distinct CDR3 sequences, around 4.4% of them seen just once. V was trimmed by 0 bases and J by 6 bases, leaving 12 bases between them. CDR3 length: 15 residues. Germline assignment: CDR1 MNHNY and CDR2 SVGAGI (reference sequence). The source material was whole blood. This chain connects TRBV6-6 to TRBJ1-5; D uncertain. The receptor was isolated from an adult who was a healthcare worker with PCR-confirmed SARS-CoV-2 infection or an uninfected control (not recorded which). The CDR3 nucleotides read TGTGCCAGCAGTTACTCGCGAGGGTCCGGTCAGCCCCAGCATTTT. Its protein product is CASSYSRGSGQPQHF.